Shown below are 28 T cell receptor beta chains from a single sample sequenced in a study of cytomegalovirus exposure and HLA in healthy donors. Use of 60 Vbeta and 13 Jbeta primers characterized the PCR. The repertoire was sequenced with immunoSEQ multiplex PCR; TCRdb's copy has only in-frame clones and lacks some. The data contain 150,000 to 200,000 clones, about 85% of them singletons. The sequenced sample was PBMCs. Receptors were obtained from a woman between 45 and 60 years old in good health and CMV-seronegative.

The chain links TRBV15 to TRBJ1-1; 10 nucleotides align to TRBD1. The CDR3 totals 18 residues. V shed 1 base and J 1 base; nucleotides not matched to a gene: 9. CDR1 LNHNV and CDR2 YYDKDF come from the germline V gene (reference sequence). The CDR3 region has the DNA TGTGCCACCAGCAGAGGCGGGACAGGGGATATGAGGAACACTGAAGCTTTCTTT. The encoded protein is CATSRGGTGDMRNTEAFF.

The rearrangement uses TRBV19 and TRBJ2-3; the D gene is possibly TRBD2 (5 bases). The V end was cut by 6 bases, the J end by 4 bases, with 8 bases between. The CDR3 has 12 residues. Germline V gene sequence: CDR1 LNHDA, CDR2 SQIVND (reference sequence). The CDR3 DNA sequence: TGTGCCAGTAGGAGGGCGGCAGATACGCAGTATTTT. This encodes CASRRAADTQYF.

The rearrangement uses TRBV19 and TRBJ2-2, with D perhaps matching TRBD1 (6 bases). The V gene lost 2 bases and the J gene lost 4 bases, with 14 bases spanning the gap. The CDR3 totals 16 residues. CDR1 is LNHDA, CDR2 SQIVND, per germline (reference sequence). CDR3 coding DNA: TGTGCCAGTAGTATACGGAGGACAGTGAGCACCGGGGAGCTGTTTTTT. Amino acid sequence: CASSIRRTVSTGELFF.

The chain couples TRBV2 to TRBJ2-7, with a possible D match to TRBD1 (6 bases). Deletions cut 10 bases from V and 0 bases from J, with 13 bases between. This CDR3 has 13 amino acids. Germline assignment: CDR1 SNHLY and CDR2 FYNNEI. Here the CDR3 reads CATKQGHSYEQYF. The CDR3 DNA follows: TGTGCCACCAAACAGGGACACTCCTACGAGCAGTACTTC.

For the CDR3, the DNA is TGTGCCAGCAGCTCCCGGGGGGCTGGAGGGAATGAAAAACTGTTTTTT. Its translation: CASSSRGAGGNEKLFF. The rearrangement joins TRBV7-8 to TRBJ1-4; tentatively, D is TRBD1 (6 bases). The CDR3 length is 16 residues. Germline V gene sequence: CDR1 SGHVS, CDR2 FQNEAQ. V lost 4 bases, J lost 5 bases, and 17 bases lay in between.

This chain links TRBV5-1 with TRBJ2-2; D might be TRBD2 (6 bases). Germline loops: CDR1 SGHRS, CDR2 YFSETQ. V lost 10 bases, J lost 0 bases, and 22 bases lay in between. This CDR3 spans 17 amino acids. CDR3 sequence reads: CAGPPGGRGSNTGELFF. CDR3 sequence (DNA): TGCGCCGGGCCTCCGGGTGGGCGGGGCTCGAACACCGGGGAGCTGTTTTTT.

This clone is a singleton in its sample. The CDR3 DNA follows: TGTGCCAGCAGCGTCTCTGGAGGGACTAGACACGAGCAGTACTTC. It codes for CASSVSGGTRHEQYF. The chain has TRBV9 and TRBJ2-7, with TRBD2 matching over 8 bases. V trimming: 2 bases; J trimming: 5 bases; junction bases outside the gene matches: 9. Germline V gene sequence: CDR1 SGDLS, CDR2 YYNGEE. This CDR3 spans 15 amino acids.

The genes are TRBV9 and TRBJ1-4, with TRBD1 matching 7 bases. Trimming at V came to 2 bases and at J to 6 bases, leaving 16 bases not matched to a gene. Germline-derived CDR1 and CDR2 are SGDLS and YYNGEE. This CDR3 is 18 amino acids long. The CDR3, as DNA: TGTGCCAGCAGCGTCGACTACAGGGGCCTCGCATCAGATGAAAAACTGTTTTTT. Translation: CASSVDYRGLASDEKLFF.

The chain is built from TRBV4-1 and TRBJ2-2; 14 nucleotides line up with TRBD2. V was pared by 6 bases and J by 2 bases, with 2 bases of the junction left unmatched. CDR1 and CDR2 from the germline V gene are MGHRA and YSYEKL. CDR3 length: 16 residues. The CDR3 protein is CASRGLAGVNTGELFF. CDR3 coding DNA: TGCGCCAGCAGGGGACTAGCGGGGGTTAACACCGGGGAGCTGTTTTTT.

The count of this clone is one. V is TRBV9 and J is TRBJ2-7; D perhaps matches TRBD1 (6 bases). CDR1 is SGDLS and CDR2 is YYNGEE in the germline V gene. Trimming left V 4 bases short and J 1 base short, with 18 bases between. CDR3 length equals 16 residues. The CDR3 DNA follows: TGTGCCAGCAGCCCCCGGACAGAGGTTGGATCCTACGAGCAGTACTTC. This encodes CASSPRTEVGSYEQYF. Full variable domain (outside the CDR3, taken from reference TRBV9 and TRBJ2-7): DSGVTQTPKHLITATGQRVTLRCSPRSGDLSVYWYQQSLDQGLQFLIQYYNGEERAKGNILERFSAQQFPDLHSELNLSSLELGDSALYFCASSPRTEVGSYEQYFGPGTRLTVT.

The V and J genes are TRBV27 and TRBJ2-3; D is perhaps TRBD2 (5 bases). Trimming took 9 bases from V and 4 from J, leaving 23 bases between them. CDR3 length: 16 residues. CDR1 MNHEY and CDR2 SMNVEV come from the germline V gene (reference sequence). CDR3 loop: CASQAYGLAPPDTQYF. The CDR3 DNA follows: TGTGCCAGTCAAGCTTACGGGCTAGCACCGCCAGATACGCAGTATTTT.

A few counts support this clone. CDR3 sequence: CSAQSGQTQYF. CDR3 coding DNA: TGCAGTGCTCAGAGTGGGCAGACCCAGTACTTC. V usage is TRBV20-1 and J usage is TRBJ2-5; D ambiguous. Germline CDR1 and CDR2: DFQATT and SNEGSKA (reference sequence). This CDR3 contains 11 residues. Trimming pared 5 bases from V and 6 bases from J, leaving 10 bases between.

The chain joins TRBV5-1 to TRBJ2-1; 9 positions agree with TRBD2. Germline V gene lookup returns CDR1 SGHRS and CDR2 YFSETQ. J was trimmed by 0 bases and V by 5 bases; bases with no gene match: 6. The CDR3 sequence is 16 residues long. This CDR3 is CASRMASGVSYNEQFF. The CDR3 DNA reads TGCGCCAGCAGGATGGCTAGCGGGGTCTCCTACAATGAGCAGTTCTTC.

The genes are TRBV6-5 and TRBJ2-7; the D is unclear. Between the trimmed V and J ends, which lost 6 bases and 4 bases, there was a span of 10 bases. The CDR3 covers 12 residues. Germline CDR1 reads MNHEY; CDR2 reads SVGAGI. The CDR3 region has the DNA TGTGCCAGCAGGCCCTCAACTTACGAGCAGTACTTC. This sequence encodes CASRPSTYEQYF.

CDR3 nucleotide sequence: TGTGCCAGCAGCCGGAGGGGGAACACTGAAGCTTTCTTT. It encodes CASSRRGNTEAFF. The rearrangement links TRBV6-6 to TRBJ1-1, with TRBD1 as a possible D gene (5 bases). The germline V gene encodes CDR1 MNHNY and CDR2 SVGAGI (reference sequence). The V end was cut by 6 bases, the J end by 1 base, with 9 bases between. The CDR3 runs to 13 residues.

The chain employs TRBV9 and TRBJ1-3, with TRBD1 as a possible D gene (5 bases). Trimming took 2 bases from V and 0 from J, leaving 12 bases between them. The CDR3 is 16 residues long. Germline CDR1 and CDR2: SGDLS and YYNGEE. CDR3 in amino acids: CASSVYSDSSGNTIYF. DNA of the CDR3: TGTGCCAGCAGCGTGTACTCAGACAGCTCTGGAAACACCATATATTTT.

The CDR3 reads CASSYTTVDSEAFF. The DNA of the CDR3 is TGTGCCAGCAGCTACACCACTGTTGACTCTGAAGCTTTCTTT. This chain links TRBV7-9 with TRBJ1-1, with D unresolved. The germline V gene has CDR1 SEHNR and CDR2 FQNEAQ (reference sequence). The CDR3 is 14 amino acids. Deletions cut 4 bases from V and 6 bases from J, with 15 bases between.

This clone came up once. It is likely a read error, because the conserved phenylalanine at the end of the CDR3 is missing. The limits of the CDR3 on the DNA are not certain, so only TCRdb's listed CDR3 is given. The gene calls are TRBV28 and TRBJ2-7; the table's D call of TRBD1 was not tested on the DNA. The CDR3 sequence runs 13 residues, both termini included. The V gene's germline CDR1 is MDHEN and CDR2 SYDVKM. This CDR3 is CASSSLPNRFSWI.

Ten or more counts support this clone. A far larger clone is just one base off, so this is likely a read error. The chain carries TRBV28 and TRBJ1-1; TRBD1 matches at 8 bases. The germline gives CDR1 MDHEN, CDR2 SYDVKM. The ends lost 10 bases at V and 5 bases at J; junction bases unmatched: 9. The CDR3 loop spans 13 amino acids. Here the CDR3 DNA reads TGTGCCACCAGGACAGGGTGGCCGACTGAAGCTTTCTTT. This sequence encodes CATRTGWPTEAFF.

The chain has TRBV5-6 and TRBJ2-7; the match to TRBD2 covers 10 bases. Germline trimming cut 2 bases from V and 1 base from J; bases unmatched to any gene: 3. The CDR3 sequence is 15 residues long. Per germline, CDR1 SGHDT and CDR2 YYEEEE. This CDR3 is CASSFGLAVSYEQYF. CDR3 bases: TGTGCCAGCAGCTTCGGACTAGCGGTGTCCTACGAGCAGTACTTC.

The CDR3 DNA is TGTGCCAGCTCACCACGGGGGCCTCCCGGGGAGCTGTTTTTT. Protein sequence: CASSPRGPPGELFF. The V gene is TRBV18, the J gene TRBJ2-2; D possibly corresponds to TRBD1 (6 bases). The CDR3 extends over 14 amino acids. CDR1 KGHSH and CDR2 LQKENI come from the germline V gene. With 1 base removed from V and 6 bases from J, the gap between germline ends came to 9 bases.

J is TRBJ1-2 and V is TRBV9; D is possibly TRBD1 (6 bases). CDR1 is SGDLS, CDR2 YYNGEE, per germline. V dropped 2 bases and J dropped 7 bases, with 12 bases sitting between them. The CDR3 consists of 13 residues. The CDR3: CASSVRGGTGYTF. The CDR3, as DNA: TGTGCCAGCAGCGTGAGGGGGGGGACTGGCTACACCTTC.

This chain links TRBV7-8 with TRBJ1-2, with D unresolved. The CDR3 has 14 residues. V was trimmed by 0 bases and J by 9 bases, leaving 14 bases between them. The germline CDR1 and CDR2 sequences are SGHVS and FQNEAQ. This CDR3 reads CASSLAPLGRRYTF. The CDR3 nucleotides are TGTGCCAGCAGCTTAGCCCCCCTTGGCCGCCGCTACACCTTC.

This clone has a handful of counts. This sequence joins TRBV6-5 and TRBJ2-3; 8 bases match TRBD1. Germline trimming cut 2 bases from V and 2 bases from J; bases unmatched to any gene: 3. The germline CDR1 and CDR2 sequences are MNHEY and SVGAGI. CDR3 length equals 15 residues. In DNA, the CDR3 is TGTGCCAGCAGTTACCGCAGGGGGCTCACAGATACGCAGTATTTT. Residues: CASSYRRGLTDTQYF.

This sequence joins TRBV6-6 and TRBJ1-1; 7 bases are a match to TRBD1. After removal of 4 bases from V and 9 bases from J, the junction contained 11 bases not matched to a gene. Looked up from germline, CDR1 is MNHNY and CDR2 is SVGAGI (reference sequence). The length of the CDR3 is 14 residues. The CDR3 is CASSSPPDRRQAFF. The CDR3, as DNA: TGTGCCAGCAGTTCCCCCCCGGACAGGCGTCAAGCTTTCTTT.

V usage is TRBV19 and J usage is TRBJ2-5; D gene unclear. The CDR3 has 13 residues. V was pared by 5 bases and J by 2 bases, with 9 bases between. Germline CDR1 reads LNHDA; CDR2 reads SQIVND (reference sequence). CDR3: CASSATVQETQYF. In nucleotides, the CDR3 is TGTGCCAGTAGTGCGACTGTGCAAGAGACCCAGTACTTC.

This clone was found a few times. The chain recombines TRBV2 with TRBJ2-1; no reliable D call. The CDR3 totals 13 residues. From germline, CDR1 is SNHLY and CDR2 FYNNEI. V lost 1 base and J lost 3, with 4 bases in between. Here the CDR3 reads CASSEVNYNEQFF. In DNA form, the CDR3 reads TGTGCCAGCAGTGAAGTAAACTACAATGAGCAGTTCTTC. Based on the CDR3 plus reference TRBV2 and TRBJ2-1, the full variable domain is EPEVTQTPSHQVTQMGQEVILRCVPISNHLYFYWYRQILGQKVEFLVSFYNNEISEKSEIFDDQFSVERPDGSNFTLKIRSTKLEDSAMYFCASSEVNYNEQFFGPGTRLTVL.

J is TRBJ1-3 and V is TRBV7-2; D perhaps matches TRBD1 (6 bases). Trimming took off 4 bases at V and 7 bases at J, with 20 bases between the two ends. This CDR3 contains 16 residues. The germline CDR1 and CDR2 sequences are SGHTA and FQGNSA. The DNA of the CDR3 is TGTGCCAGCAGCTCTTCGGGATGGAGGGGGGGGAACACCATATATTTT. It codes for CASSSSGWRGGNTIYF. The full variable domain, completed using reference TRBV7-2 and TRBJ1-3, is GAGVSQSPSNKVTEKGKDVELRCDPISGHTALYWYRQSLGQGLEFLIYFQGNSAPDKSGLPSDRFSAERTGGSVSTLTIQRTQQEDSAVYLCASSSSGWRGGNTIYFGEGSWLTVV.